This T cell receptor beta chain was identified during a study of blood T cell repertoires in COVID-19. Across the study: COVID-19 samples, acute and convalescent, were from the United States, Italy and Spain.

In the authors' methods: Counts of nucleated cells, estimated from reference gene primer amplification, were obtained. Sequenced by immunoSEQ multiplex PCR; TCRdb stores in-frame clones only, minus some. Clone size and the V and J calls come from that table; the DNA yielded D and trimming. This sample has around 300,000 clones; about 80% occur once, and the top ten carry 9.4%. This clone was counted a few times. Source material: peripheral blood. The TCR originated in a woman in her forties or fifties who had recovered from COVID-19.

The CDR3 is CSASDSWISNQPQHF. Written as DNA, the CDR3 is TGCAGTGCCAGTGATAGCTGGATTAGCAATCAGCCCCAGCATTTT. The rearrangement links TRBV20-1 to TRBJ1-5; D is unclear. CDR3 length equals 15 residues. Germline loops: CDR1 DFQATT, CDR2 SNEGSKA (reference sequence). V was cut by 6 bases and J by 0 bases, with 15 bases left in between.